This paragraph reports one T cell receptor (beta chain). This entry comes from a study of shared clonotypes between healthy human individuals. Produced via immunoSEQ multiplex PCR; TCRdb's table is partial and in-frame only. The sample contains over a million clones, roughly 98.5% of which appear only once. The specimen sequenced was naive CD4+ T cells sorted from blood. As for subset: CD45RA+ positively selected. The clonotype originates from a man aged 25-45 years in good health.

The CDR3 spells CASSSGRTEAFF. The CDR3 region has the DNA TGTGCCAGCAGTTCAGGGAGGACTGAAGCTTTCTTT. The genes are TRBV28 and TRBJ1-1, with a weak D call TRBD1 (5 bases). Trimming shortened V by 4 bases and J by 5 bases, and 8 bases separated the two germline ends. The CDR3 spans 12 residues. In germline, CDR1 is MDHEN, CDR2 SYDVKM. Full variable domain (missing parts from reference TRBV28 and TRBJ1-1): DVKVTQSSRYLVKRTGEKVFLECVQDMDHENMFWYRQDPGLGLRLIYFSYDVKMKEKGDIPEGYSVSREKKERFSLILESASTNQTSMYLCASSSGRTEAFFGQGTRLTVV.